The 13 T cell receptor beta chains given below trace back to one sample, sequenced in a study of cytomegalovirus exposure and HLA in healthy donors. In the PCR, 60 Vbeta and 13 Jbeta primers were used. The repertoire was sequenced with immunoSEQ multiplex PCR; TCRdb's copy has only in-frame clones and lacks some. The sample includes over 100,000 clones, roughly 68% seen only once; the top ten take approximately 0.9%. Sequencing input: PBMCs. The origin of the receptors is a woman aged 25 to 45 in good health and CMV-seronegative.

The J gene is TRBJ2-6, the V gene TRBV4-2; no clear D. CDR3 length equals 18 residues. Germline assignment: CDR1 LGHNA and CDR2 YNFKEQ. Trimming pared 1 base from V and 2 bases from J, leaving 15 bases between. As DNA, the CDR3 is TGTGCCAGCAGCCAAGGCACGGGTCTTGGAGCTGGGGCCAACGTCCTGACTTTC. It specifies CASSQGTGLGAGANVLTF.

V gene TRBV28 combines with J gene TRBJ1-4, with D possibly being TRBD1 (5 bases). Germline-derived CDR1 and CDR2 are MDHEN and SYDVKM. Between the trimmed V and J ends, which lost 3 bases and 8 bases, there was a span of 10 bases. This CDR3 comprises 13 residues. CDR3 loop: CASSFIGGEKLFF. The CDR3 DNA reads TGTGCCAGCAGTTTTATCGGGGGAGAAAAACTGTTTTTT.

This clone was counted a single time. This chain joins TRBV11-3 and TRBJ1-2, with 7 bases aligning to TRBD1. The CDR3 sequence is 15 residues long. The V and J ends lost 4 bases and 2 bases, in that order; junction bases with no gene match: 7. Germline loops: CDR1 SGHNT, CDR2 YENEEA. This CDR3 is CASSSRTQGNYGYTF. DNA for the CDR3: TGTGCCAGCAGCTCCCGGACACAGGGGAACTATGGCTACACCTTC.

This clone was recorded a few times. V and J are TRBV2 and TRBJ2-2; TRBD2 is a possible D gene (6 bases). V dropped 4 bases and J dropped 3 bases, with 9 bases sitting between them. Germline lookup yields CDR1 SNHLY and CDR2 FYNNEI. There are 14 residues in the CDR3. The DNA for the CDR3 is TGTGCCAGCAGTGTTGGACTATACACCGGGGAGCTGTTTTTT. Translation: CASSVGLYTGELFF.

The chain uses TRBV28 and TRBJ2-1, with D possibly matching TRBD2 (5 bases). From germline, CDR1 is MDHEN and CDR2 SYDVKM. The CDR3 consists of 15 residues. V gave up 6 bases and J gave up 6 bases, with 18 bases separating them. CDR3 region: CASRDVEGRINEQFF. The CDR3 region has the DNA TGTGCCAGCAGGGACGTTGAGGGCAGAATCAATGAGCAGTTCTTC.

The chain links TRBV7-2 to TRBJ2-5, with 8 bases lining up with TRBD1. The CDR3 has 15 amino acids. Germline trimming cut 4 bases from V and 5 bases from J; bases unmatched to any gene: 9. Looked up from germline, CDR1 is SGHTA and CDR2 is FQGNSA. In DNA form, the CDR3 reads TGTGCCAGCAGCTCCGGGACAGGCGAGTGGGAGACCCAGTACTTC. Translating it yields CASSSGTGEWETQYF.

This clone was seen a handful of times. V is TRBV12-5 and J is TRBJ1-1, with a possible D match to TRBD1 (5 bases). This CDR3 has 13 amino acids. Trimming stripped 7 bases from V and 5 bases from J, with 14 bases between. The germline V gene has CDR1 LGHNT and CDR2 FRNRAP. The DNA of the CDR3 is TGTGCTAGTGAGATGGGGGGAAGGACTGAAGCTTTCTTT. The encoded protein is CASEMGGRTEAFF.

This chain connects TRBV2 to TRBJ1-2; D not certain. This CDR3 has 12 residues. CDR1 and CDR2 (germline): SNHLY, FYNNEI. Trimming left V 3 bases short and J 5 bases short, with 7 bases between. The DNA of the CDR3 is TGTGCCAGCAGTGAGGAGGAGTATGGCTACACCTTC. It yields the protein CASSEEEYGYTF.

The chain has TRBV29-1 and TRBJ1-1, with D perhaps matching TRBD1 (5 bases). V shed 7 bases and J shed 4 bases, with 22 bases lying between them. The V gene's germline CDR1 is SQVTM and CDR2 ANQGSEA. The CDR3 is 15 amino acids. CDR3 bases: TGCAGCGCGTGGAGATCCGGGGGACTAAGCACTGAAGCTTTCTTT. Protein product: CSAWRSGGLSTEAFF.

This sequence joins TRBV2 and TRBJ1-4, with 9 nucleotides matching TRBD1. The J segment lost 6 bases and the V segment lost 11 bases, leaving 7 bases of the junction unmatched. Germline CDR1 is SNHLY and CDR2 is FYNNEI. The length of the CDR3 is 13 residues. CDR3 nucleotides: TGTGCCTTACAGGGGGCGTACGATGAAAAACTGTTTTTT. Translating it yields CALQGAYDEKLFF.

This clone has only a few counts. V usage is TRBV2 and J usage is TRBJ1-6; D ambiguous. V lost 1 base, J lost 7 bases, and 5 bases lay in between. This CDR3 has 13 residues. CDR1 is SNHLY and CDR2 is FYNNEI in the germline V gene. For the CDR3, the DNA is TGTGCCAGCAGTGAAGAACAGAATTCACCCCTCCACTTT. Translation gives CASSEEQNSPLHF.

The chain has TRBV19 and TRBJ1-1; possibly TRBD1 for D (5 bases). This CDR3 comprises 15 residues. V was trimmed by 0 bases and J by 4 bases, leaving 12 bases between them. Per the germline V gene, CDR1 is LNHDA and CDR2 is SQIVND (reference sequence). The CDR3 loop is CASSIDQPGLTEAFF. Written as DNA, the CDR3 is TGTGCCAGTAGTATAGATCAGCCAGGGCTCACTGAAGCTTTCTTT.

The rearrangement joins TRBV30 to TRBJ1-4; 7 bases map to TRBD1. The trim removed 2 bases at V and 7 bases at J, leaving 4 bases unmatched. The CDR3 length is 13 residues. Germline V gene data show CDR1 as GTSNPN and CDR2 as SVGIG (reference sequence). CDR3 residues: CAWSRQGVEKLFF. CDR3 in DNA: TGTGCCTGGAGTCGGCAGGGGGTTGAAAAACTGTTTTTT. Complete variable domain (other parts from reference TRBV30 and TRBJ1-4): SQTIHQWPATLVQPVGSPLSLECTVEGTSNPNLYWYRQAAGRGLQLLFYSVGIGQISSEVPQNLSASRPQDRQFILSSKKLLLSDSGFYLCAWSRQGVEKLFFGSGTQLSVL.